The 12 T cell receptor beta chains listed next were all sequenced from one sample in a study of OX40 agonist ivuxolimab in advanced cancers. Method: immunoSEQ multiplex PCR; TCRdb's copy keeps in-frame clones and lacks some. The sample has around 60,000 clones; roughly 87% are singletons. The material sequenced was CD4+ or CD8+ T cells sorted from blood, taken in a trial of the OX40 agonist ivuxolimab. Receptor source: an adult with an advanced solid tumor such as melanoma, head and neck, liver or kidney cancer.

This rearrangement joins TRBV4-1 to TRBJ1-4, with D maybe TRBD1 (6 bases). Germline V gives CDR1 MGHRA, CDR2 YSYEKL. This CDR3 has 14 amino acids. With 4 bases removed from V and 6 bases from J, the gap between germline ends came to 12 bases. The CDR3 DNA sequence: TGCGCCAGCAGCCCCGTATCAGGGGATGAAAAACTGTTTTTT. Its translation is CASSPVSGDEKLFF.

This clone was observed a few times. This chain links TRBV18 with TRBJ1-1; weak D call: TRBD1 (5 bases). V was shortened by 2 bases and J by 3 bases, with 7 bases between the two germline ends. Germline lookup yields CDR1 KGHSH and CDR2 LQKENI. The CDR3 consists of 13 residues. Here the CDR3 reads CASSPSGYTEAFF. CDR3 DNA sequence: TGTGCCAGCTCACCATCAGGGTACACTGAAGCTTTCTTT.

J is TRBJ1-2 and V is TRBV19, with D perhaps matching TRBD1 (5 bases). CDR3 length: 14 amino acids. Trimming took 4 bases from V and 6 from J, leaving 15 bases between them. Germline CDR1 reads LNHDA; CDR2 reads SQIVND (reference sequence). The CDR3 DNA follows: TGTGCCAGTAGTAAAGAGGGACGGGGTGATGGCTACACCTTC. Residues: CASSKEGRGDGYTF. Drawing the rest from reference TRBV19 and TRBJ1-2, the complete variable domain is DGGITQSPKYLFRKEGQNVTLSCEQNLNHDAMYWYRQDPGQGLRLIYYSQIVNDFQKGDIAEGYSVSREKKESFPLTVTSAQKNPTAFYLCASSKEGRGDGYTFGSGTRLTVV.

The rearrangement uses TRBV9 and TRBJ1-1; D is undetermined. The germline V gene has CDR1 SGDLS and CDR2 YYNGEE. Trimming cost V 2 bases and J 4 bases, with 9 bases left between them. The CDR3 runs 13 residues. The CDR3 DNA follows: TGTGCCAGCAGCGTCGTAGTGGGCACTGAAGCTTTCTTT. Translated: CASSVVVGTEAFF.

J is TRBJ2-5 and V is TRBV27; possible D gene TRBD1, 5 bases. CDR1 MNHEY and CDR2 SMNVEV come from the germline V gene (reference sequence). This CDR3 region has 15 residues. Trimming stripped 5 bases from V and 1 base from J, with 14 bases between. CDR3 sequence: CASSRLGTGQETQYF. The CDR3 DNA sequence: TGTGCCAGCAGTCGTCTCGGAACAGGCCAAGAGACCCAGTACTTC.

This chain connects TRBV18 to TRBJ2-7, with D maybe TRBD2 (7 bases). Trimming stripped 0 bases from V and 5 bases from J, with 17 bases between. The CDR3 covers 16 residues. The germline CDR1 and CDR2 sequences are KGHSH and LQKENI. CDR3 nucleotide sequence: TGTGCCAGCTCACCACCGGGGGGGCCGGGGGTCCACGAGCAGTACTTC. Amino acid sequence: CASSPPGGPGVHEQYF.

The chain couples TRBV4-2 to TRBJ2-7; D ambiguous. Germline CDR1 reads LGHNA; CDR2 reads YNFKEQ. V gave up 6 bases and J gave up 0 bases, with 9 bases separating them. The CDR3 loop spans 13 amino acids. The CDR3 region has the DNA TGTGCCAGCAGGGACCTCAGCTCCTACGAGCAGTACTTC. Protein sequence: CASRDLSSYEQYF.

This clone was seen just once. The rearrangement joins TRBV30 to TRBJ2-7; 9 bases map to TRBD2. Per the germline V gene, CDR1 is GTSNPN and CDR2 is SVGIG (reference sequence). Trimming at V came to 4 bases and at J to 3 bases, leaving 22 bases not matched to a gene. The CDR3 sequence is 19 residues long. CDR3 DNA: TGTGCCTGGACTCCTCCTCTTTGGGTTAGCGGGAGTCAGGACTACGAGCAGTACTTC. Protein product: CAWTPPLWVSGSQDYEQYF.

The J gene is TRBJ1-2, the V gene TRBV19, with a weak D call TRBD1 (6 bases). From germline, CDR1 is LNHDA and CDR2 SQIVND (reference sequence). This CDR3 has 13 residues. V gave up 3 bases and J gave up 2 bases, with 7 bases separating them. CDR3 sequence reads: CASSIRGNYGYTF. In nucleotides, the CDR3 is TGTGCCAGTAGTATCAGGGGAAACTATGGCTACACCTTC.

This rearrangement joins TRBV5-6 to TRBJ2-7; 8 bases align to TRBD1. This CDR3 region has 16 residues. The trim removed 0 bases at V and 0 bases at J, leaving 5 bases unmatched. Germline V CDR1 and CDR2: SGHDT, YYEEEE. CDR3 residues: CASSLVSGGNSYEQYF. The CDR3 bases are TGTGCCAGCAGCTTGGTGTCAGGGGGCAACTCCTACGAGCAGTACTTC.

This clone has just a few counts. The V gene is TRBV5-4, the J gene TRBJ2-1; TRBD2 matches at 7 bases. Germline assignment: CDR1 SGHNT and CDR2 YYREEE (reference sequence). The J segment lost 0 bases and the V segment lost 4 bases, leaving 7 bases of the junction unmatched. CDR3 length: 16 amino acids. The CDR3 reads CASSSRTSDSYNEQFF. CDR3 nucleotide sequence: TGTGCCAGCAGCAGCCGCACTAGCGACTCCTACAATGAGCAGTTCTTC.

This chain connects TRBV10-2 to TRBJ2-1, with D perhaps TRBD1 or TRBD2 (5 bases each). Germline CDR1 reads WSHSY; CDR2 reads SAAADI. Trimming removed 6 bases at V and 4 bases at J, with 10 bases between. CDR3 length equals 13 residues. In nucleotides, the CDR3 is TGCGCCAGCAGCCCGGGGCTTTACAATGAGCAGTTCTTC. It translates to CASSPGLYNEQFF.